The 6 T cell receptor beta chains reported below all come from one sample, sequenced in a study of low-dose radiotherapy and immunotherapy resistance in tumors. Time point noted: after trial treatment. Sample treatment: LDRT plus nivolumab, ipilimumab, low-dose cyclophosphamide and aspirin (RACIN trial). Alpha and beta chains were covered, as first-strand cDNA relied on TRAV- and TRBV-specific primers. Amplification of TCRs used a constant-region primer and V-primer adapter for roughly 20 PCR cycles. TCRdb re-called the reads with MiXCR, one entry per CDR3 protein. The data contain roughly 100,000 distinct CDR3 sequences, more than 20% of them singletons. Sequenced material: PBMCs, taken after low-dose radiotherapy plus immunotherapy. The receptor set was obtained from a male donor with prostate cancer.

The CDR3 nucleotides read TGCGCCAGCACAGAGCGGGGGGCCGTGGGAGATACGCAGTATTTT. Translating it yields CASTERGAVGDTQYF. The V and J genes are TRBV5-1 and TRBJ2-3; 9 bases align to TRBD2. V was pared by 6 bases and J by 5 bases, with 10 bases of the junction left unmatched. CDR3 length equals 15 residues. Germline V gene sequence: CDR1 SGHRS, CDR2 YFSETQ. The full variable domain, completed using reference TRBV5-1 and TRBJ2-3, is KAGVTQTPRYLIKTRGQQVTLSCSPISGHRSVSWYQQTPGQGLQFLFEYFSETQRNKGNFPGRFSGRQFSNSRSEMNVSTLELGDSALYLCASTERGAVGDTQYFGPGTRLTVL.

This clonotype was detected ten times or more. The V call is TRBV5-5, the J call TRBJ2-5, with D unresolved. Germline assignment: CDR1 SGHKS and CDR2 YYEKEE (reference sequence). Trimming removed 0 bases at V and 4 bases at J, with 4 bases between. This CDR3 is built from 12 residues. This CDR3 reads CASSLAPETQYF. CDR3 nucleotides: TGTGCCAGCAGCTTGGCCCCAGAGACCCAGTACTTC.

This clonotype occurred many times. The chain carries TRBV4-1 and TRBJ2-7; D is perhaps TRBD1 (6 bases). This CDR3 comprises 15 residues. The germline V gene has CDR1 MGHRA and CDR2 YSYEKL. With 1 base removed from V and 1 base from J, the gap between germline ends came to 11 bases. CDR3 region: CASSQVTTGSYEQYF. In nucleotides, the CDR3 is TGCGCCAGCAGCCAAGTAACGACAGGTTCCTACGAGCAGTACTTC.

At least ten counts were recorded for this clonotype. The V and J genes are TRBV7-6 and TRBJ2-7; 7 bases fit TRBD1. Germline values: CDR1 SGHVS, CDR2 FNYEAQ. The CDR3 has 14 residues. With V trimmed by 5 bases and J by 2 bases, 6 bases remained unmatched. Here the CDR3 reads CASSLGQLPYEQYF. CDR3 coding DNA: TGTGCCAGCAGCCTGGGACAGCTTCCCTACGAGCAGTACTTC.

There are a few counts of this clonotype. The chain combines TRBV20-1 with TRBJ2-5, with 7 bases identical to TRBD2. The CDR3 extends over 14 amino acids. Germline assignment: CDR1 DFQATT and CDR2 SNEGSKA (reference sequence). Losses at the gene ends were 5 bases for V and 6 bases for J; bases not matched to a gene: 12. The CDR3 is CSAHRLAVTKTQYF. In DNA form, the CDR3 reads TGCAGTGCTCACAGACTAGCCGTAACAAAGACCCAGTACTTC.

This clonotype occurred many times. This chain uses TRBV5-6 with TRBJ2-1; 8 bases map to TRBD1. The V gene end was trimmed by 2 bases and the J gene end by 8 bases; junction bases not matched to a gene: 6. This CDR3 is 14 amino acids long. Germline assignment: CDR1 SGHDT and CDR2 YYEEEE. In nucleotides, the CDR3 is TGTGCCAGCAGCTTTCTCCAGGGGGCCGATGAGCAGTTCTTC. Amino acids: CASSFLQGADEQFF.